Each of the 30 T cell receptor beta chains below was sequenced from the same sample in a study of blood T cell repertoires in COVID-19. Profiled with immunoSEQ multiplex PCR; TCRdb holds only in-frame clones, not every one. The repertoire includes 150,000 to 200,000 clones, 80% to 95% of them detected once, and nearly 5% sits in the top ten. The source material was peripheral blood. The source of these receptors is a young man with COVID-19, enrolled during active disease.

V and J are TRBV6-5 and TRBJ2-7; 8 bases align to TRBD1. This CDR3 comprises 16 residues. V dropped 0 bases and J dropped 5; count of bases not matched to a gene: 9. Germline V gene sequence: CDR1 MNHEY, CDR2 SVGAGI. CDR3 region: CASSYSGFDRGHEQYF. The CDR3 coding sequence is TGTGCCAGCAGTTACTCGGGATTCGACAGGGGACACGAGCAGTACTTC.

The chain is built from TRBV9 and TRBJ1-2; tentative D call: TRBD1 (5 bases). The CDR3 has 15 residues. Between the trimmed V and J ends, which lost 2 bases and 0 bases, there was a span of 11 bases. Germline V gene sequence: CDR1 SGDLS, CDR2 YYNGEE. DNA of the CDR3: TGTGCCAGCAGCGTGACCGGGGGAGCTAACTATGGCTACACCTTC. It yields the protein CASSVTGGANYGYTF.

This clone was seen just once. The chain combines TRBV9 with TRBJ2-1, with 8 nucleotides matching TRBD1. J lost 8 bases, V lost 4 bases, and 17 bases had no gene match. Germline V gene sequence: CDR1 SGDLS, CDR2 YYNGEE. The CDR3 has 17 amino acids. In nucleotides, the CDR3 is TGTGCCAGCAGCCCGTCCAGGGGGCCTGGCTTTGGGGATGAGCAGTTCTTC. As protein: CASSPSRGPGFGDEQFF.

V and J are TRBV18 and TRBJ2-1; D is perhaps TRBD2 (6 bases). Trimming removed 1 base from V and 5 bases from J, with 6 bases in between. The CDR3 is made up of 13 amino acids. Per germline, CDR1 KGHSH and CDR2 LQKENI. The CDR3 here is CASSPRRDNEQFF. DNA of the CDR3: TGTGCCAGCTCACCACGGAGGGACAATGAGCAGTTCTTC.

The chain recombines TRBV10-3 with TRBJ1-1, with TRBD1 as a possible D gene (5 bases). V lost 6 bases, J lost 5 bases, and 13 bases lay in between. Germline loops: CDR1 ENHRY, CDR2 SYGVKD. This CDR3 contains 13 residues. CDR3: CAIRKQENTEAFF. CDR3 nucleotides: TGTGCCATCAGAAAACAGGAGAATACTGAAGCTTTCTTT.

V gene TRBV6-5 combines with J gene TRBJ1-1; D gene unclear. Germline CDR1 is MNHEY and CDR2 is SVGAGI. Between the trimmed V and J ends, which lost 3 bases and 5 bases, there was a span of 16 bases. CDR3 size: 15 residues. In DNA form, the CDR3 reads TGTGCCAGCAGTTATTCTATGGGCAAGGCAACTGAAGCTTTCTTT. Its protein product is CASSYSMGKATEAFF.

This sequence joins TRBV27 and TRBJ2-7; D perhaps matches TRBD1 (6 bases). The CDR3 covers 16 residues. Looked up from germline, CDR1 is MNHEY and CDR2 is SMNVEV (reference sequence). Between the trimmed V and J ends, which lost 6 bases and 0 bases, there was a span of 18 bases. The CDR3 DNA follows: TGTGCCAGCAGCCCAGGGGTAGGGAGAAGCTCCTACGAGCAGTACTTC. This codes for CASSPGVGRSSYEQYF.

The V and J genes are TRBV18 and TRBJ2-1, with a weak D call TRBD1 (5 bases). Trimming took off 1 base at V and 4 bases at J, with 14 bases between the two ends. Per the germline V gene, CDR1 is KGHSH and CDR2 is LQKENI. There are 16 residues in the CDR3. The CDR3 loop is CASSPLVGQGYNEQFF. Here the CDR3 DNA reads TGTGCCAGCTCACCACTAGTAGGGCAGGGTTACAATGAGCAGTTCTTC.

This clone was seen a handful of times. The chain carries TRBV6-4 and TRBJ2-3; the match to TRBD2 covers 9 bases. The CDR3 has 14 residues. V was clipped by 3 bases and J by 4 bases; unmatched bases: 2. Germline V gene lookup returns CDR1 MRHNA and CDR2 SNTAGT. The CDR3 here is CASSDGGGADTQYF. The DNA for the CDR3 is TGTGCCAGCAGTGATGGCGGGGGGGCAGATACGCAGTATTTT.

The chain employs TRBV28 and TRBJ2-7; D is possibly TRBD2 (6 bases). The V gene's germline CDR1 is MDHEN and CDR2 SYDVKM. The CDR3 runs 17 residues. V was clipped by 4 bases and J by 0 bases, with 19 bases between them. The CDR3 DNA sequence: TGTGCCAGCAGTTCGCCAGTGGAGGGGCCAAACTCCTACGAGCAGTACTTC. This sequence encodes CASSSPVEGPNSYEQYF.

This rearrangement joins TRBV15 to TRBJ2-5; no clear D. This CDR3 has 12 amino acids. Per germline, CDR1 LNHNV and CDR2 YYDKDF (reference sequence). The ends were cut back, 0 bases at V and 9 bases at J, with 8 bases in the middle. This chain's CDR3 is CATSRDASAQYF. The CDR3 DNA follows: TGTGCCACCAGCAGAGACGCGTCGGCCCAGTACTTC.

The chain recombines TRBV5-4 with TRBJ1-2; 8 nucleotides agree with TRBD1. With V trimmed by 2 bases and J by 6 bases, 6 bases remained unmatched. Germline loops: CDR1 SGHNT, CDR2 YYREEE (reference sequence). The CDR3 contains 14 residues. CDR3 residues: CASSLTWTGNGYTF. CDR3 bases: TGTGCCAGCAGCTTAACATGGACAGGGAATGGCTACACCTTC.

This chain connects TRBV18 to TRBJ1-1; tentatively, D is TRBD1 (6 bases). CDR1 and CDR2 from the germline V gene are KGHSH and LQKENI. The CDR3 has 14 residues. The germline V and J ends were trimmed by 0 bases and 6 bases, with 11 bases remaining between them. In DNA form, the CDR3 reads TGTGCCAGCTCACCACCGACAGGCGGGCCTGAAGCTTTCTTT. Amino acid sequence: CASSPPTGGPEAFF.

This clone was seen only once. This CDR3 is CASSAAGIQETQYF. Here the CDR3 DNA reads TGTGCCAGCAGCGCGGCCGGGATTCAAGAGACCCAGTACTTC. This chain uses TRBV6-5 with TRBJ2-5, with D tentatively TRBD2 (5 bases). This CDR3 has 14 amino acids. V was pared by 6 bases and J by 2 bases, with 13 bases between. CDR1 MNHEY and CDR2 SVGAGI come from the germline V gene.

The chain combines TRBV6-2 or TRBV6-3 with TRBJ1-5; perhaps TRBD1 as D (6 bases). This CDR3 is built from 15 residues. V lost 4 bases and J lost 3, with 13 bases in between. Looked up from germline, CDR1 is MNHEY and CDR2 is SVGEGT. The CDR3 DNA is TGTGCCAGCAGTTTGAGGAACAGGGTCAATCAGCCCCAGCATTTT. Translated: CASSLRNRVNQPQHF.

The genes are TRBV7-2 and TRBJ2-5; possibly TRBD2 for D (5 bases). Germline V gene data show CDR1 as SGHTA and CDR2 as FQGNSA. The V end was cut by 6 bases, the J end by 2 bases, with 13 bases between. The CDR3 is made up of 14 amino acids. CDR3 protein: CASSDKRGQETQYF. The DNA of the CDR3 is TGTGCCAGCAGTGATAAGAGAGGGCAAGAGACCCAGTACTTC.

The CDR3 DNA sequence: TGTGCCAGCAGCGTAGGGGACACCCAAGAGACCCAGTACTTC. Residues: CASSVGDTQETQYF. V usage is TRBV9 and J usage is TRBJ2-5; D might be TRBD1 (6 bases). The ends were cut back, 0 bases at V and 1 base at J, with 7 bases in the middle. Looked up from germline, CDR1 is SGDLS and CDR2 is YYNGEE. The CDR3 consists of 14 residues.

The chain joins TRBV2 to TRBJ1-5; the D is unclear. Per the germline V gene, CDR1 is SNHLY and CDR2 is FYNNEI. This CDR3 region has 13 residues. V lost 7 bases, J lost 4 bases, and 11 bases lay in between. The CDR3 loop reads CASNRGGNQPQHF. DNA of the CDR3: TGTGCCAGCAACCGCGGTGGGAATCAGCCCCAGCATTTT.

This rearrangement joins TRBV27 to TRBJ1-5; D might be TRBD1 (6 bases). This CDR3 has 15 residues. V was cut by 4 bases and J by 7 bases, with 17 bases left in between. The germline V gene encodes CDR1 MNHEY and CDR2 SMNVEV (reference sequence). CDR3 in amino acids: CASSSLGTGRQPQHF. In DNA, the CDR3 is TGTGCCAGCAGTTCTTTGGGAACAGGGAGACAGCCCCAGCATTTT.

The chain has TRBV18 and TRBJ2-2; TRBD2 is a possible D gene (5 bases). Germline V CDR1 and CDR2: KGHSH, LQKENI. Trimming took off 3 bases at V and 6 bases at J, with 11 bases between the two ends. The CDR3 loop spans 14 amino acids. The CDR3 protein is CASSPGAEAGELFF. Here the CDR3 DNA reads TGTGCCAGCTCACCGGGAGCAGAGGCCGGGGAGCTGTTTTTT.

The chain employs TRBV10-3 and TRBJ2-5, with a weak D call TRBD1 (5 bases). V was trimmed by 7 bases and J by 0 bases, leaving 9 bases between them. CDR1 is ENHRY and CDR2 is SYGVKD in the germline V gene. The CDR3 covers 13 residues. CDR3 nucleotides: TGTGCCATCACCTCGGACAACCAAGAGACCCAGTACTTC. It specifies CAITSDNQETQYF.

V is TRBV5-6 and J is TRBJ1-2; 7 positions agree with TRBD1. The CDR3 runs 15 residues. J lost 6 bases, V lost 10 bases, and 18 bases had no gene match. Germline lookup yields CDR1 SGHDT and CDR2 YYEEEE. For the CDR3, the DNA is TGTGCCTCGGTTGAGGGGGCAGGGGGAGTGGATGGCTACACCTTC. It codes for CASVEGAGGVDGYTF. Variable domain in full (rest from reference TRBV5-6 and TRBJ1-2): DAGVTQSPTHLIKTRGQQVTLRCSPKSGHDTVSWYQQALGQGPQFIFQYYEEEERQRGNFPDRFSGHQFPNYSSELNVNALLLGDSALYLCASVEGAGGVDGYTFGSGTRLTVV.

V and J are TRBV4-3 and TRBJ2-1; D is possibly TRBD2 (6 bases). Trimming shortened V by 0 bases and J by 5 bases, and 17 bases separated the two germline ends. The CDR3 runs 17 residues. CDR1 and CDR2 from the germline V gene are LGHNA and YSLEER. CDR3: CASSQDSGGVVDNEQFF. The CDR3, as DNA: TGCGCCAGCAGCCAAGATTCCGGCGGGGTCGTTGACAATGAGCAGTTCTTC.

CDR3 coding DNA: TGTGCCAGCAGTTACAACAGGGTCGACTATGGCTACACCTTC. Protein sequence: CASSYNRVDYGYTF. This rearrangement joins TRBV6-5 to TRBJ1-2, with TRBD1 as a possible D gene (6 bases). Deletions cut 2 bases from V and 3 bases from J, with 10 bases between. This CDR3 has 14 amino acids. The germline CDR1 and CDR2 sequences are MNHEY and SVGAGI.

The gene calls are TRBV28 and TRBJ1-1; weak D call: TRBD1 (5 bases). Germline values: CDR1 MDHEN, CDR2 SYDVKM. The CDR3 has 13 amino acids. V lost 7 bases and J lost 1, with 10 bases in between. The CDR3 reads CASTWTTNTEAFF. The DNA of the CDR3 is TGTGCCAGCACCTGGACAACGAACACTGAAGCTTTCTTT.

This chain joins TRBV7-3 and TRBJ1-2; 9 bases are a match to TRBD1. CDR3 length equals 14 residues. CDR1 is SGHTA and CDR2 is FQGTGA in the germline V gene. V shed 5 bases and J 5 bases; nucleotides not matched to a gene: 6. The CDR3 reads CASSPDRGSYGYTF. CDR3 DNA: TGTGCCAGCAGCCCGGACAGGGGAAGTTATGGCTACACCTTC.

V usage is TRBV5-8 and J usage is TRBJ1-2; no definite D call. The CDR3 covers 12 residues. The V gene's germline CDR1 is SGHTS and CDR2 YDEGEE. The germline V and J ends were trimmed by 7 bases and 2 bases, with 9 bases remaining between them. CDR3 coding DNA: TGTGCCAGCGCTCCGGGAAACTATGGCTACACCTTC. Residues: CASAPGNYGYTF.

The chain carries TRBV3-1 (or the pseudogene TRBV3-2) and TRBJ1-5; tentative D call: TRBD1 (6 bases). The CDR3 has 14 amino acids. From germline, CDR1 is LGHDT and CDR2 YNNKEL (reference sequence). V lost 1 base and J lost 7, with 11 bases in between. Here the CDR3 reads CASSQGTVRQPQHF. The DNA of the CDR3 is TGTGCCAGCAGCCAAGGGACAGTAAGGCAGCCCCAGCATTTT.

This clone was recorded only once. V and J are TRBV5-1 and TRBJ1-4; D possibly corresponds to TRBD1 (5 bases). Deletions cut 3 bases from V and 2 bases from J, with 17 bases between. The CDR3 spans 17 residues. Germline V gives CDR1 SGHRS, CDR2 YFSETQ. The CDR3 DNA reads TGCGCCAGCAGCTATCCGACGCCAGGGCTGACTAATGAAAAACTGTTTTTT. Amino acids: CASSYPTPGLTNEKLFF.

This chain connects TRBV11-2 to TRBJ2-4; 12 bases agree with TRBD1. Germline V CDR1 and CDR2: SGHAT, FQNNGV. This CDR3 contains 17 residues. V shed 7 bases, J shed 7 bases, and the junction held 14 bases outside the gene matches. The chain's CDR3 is CASTPSWGQGAENIQYF. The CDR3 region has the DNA TGTGCCAGCACACCCAGTTGGGGACAGGGGGCGGAGAACATTCAGTACTTC.